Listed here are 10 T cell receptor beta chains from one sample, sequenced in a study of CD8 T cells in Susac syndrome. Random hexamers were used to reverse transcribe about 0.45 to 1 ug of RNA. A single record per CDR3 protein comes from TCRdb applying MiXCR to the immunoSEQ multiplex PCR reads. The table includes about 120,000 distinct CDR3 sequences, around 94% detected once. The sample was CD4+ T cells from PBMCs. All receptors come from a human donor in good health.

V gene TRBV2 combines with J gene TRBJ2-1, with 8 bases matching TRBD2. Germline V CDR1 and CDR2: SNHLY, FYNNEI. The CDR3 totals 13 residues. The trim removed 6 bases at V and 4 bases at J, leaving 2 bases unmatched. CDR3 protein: CASRLAEYNEQFF. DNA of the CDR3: TGTGCCAGCAGACTAGCGGAATACAATGAGCAGTTCTTC.

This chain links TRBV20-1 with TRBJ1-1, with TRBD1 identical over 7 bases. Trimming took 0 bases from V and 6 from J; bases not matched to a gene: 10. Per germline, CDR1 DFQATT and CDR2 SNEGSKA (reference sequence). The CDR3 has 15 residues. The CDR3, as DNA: TGCAGTGCTAGAGACGAGCGACAGGGCACTGCTGAAGCTTTCTTT. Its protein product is CSARDERQGTAEAFF.

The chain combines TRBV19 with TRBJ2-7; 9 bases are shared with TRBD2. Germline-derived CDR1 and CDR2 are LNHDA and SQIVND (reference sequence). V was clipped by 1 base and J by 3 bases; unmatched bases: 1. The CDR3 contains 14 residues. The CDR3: CASSIGLADYEQYF. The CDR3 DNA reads TGTGCCAGTAGTATAGGACTAGCGGACTACGAGCAGTACTTC.

The CDR3 bases are TGTGCCAGCAGCTTTACCTGGGACACCGGGGAGCTGTTTTTT. Protein product: CASSFTWDTGELFF. The chain carries TRBV7-3 and TRBJ2-2; no reliable D call. Germline CDR1 and CDR2: SGHTA and FQGTGA. The CDR3 covers 14 residues. With 3 bases removed from V and 3 bases from J, the gap between germline ends came to 8 bases. Combining the CDR3 with reference TRBV7-3 and TRBJ2-2 gives the whole variable domain GAGVSQTPSNKVTEKGKYVELRCDPISGHTALYWYRQSLGQGPEFLIYFQGTGAADDSGLPNDRFFAVRPEGSVSTLKIQRTERGDSAVYLCASSFTWDTGELFFGEGSRLTVL.

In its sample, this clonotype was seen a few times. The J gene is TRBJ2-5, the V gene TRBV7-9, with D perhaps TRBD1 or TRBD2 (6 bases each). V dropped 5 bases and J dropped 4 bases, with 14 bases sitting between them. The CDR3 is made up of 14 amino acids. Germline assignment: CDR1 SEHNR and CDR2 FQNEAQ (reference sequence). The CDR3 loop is CASSGVGGLETQYF. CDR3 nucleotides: TGTGCCAGCAGCGGCGTGGGGGGCTTAGAGACCCAGTACTTC.

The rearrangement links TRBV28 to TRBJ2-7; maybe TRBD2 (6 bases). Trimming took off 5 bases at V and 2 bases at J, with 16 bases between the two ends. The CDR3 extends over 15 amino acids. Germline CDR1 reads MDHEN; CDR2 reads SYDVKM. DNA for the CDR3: TGTGCCAGCAGTCAAGTCGTTAGCGGTCCCTACGAGCAGTACTTC. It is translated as CASSQVVSGPYEQYF.

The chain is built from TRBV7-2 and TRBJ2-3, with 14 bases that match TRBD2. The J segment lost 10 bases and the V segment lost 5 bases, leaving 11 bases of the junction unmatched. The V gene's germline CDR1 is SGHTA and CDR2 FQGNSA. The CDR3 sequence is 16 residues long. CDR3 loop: CASSPRGLAGGVAQYF. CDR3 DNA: TGTGCCAGCAGCCCCCGAGGACTAGCGGGAGGTGTTGCGCAGTATTTT.

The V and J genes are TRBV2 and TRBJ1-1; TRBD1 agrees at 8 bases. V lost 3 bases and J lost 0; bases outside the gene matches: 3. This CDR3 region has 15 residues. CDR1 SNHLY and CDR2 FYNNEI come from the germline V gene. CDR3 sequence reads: CASSETGVMNTEAFF. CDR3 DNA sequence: TGTGCCAGCAGTGAGACAGGGGTAATGAACACTGAAGCTTTCTTT.

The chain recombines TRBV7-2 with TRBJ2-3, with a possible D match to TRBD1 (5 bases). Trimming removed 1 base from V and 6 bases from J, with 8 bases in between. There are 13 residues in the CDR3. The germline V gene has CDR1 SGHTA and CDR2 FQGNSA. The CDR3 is CASSLEQGDTQYF. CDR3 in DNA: TGTGCCAGCAGCTTAGAGCAGGGCGATACGCAGTATTTT.

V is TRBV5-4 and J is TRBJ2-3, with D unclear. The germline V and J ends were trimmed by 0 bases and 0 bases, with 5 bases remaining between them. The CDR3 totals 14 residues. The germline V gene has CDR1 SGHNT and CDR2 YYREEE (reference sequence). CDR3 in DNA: TGTGCCAGCAGCTTGGACAGCAGCACAGATACGCAGTATTTT. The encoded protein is CASSLDSSTDTQYF.